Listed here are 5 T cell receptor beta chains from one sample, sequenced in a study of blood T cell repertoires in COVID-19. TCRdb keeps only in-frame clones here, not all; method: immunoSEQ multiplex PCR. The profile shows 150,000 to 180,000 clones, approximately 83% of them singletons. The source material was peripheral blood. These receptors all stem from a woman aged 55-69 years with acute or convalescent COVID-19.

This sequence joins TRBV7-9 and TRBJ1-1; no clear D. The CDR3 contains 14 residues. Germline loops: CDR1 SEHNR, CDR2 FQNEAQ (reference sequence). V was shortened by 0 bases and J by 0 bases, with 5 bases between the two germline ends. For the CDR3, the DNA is TGTGCCAGCAGCTTAGCGGACTTGAACACTGAAGCTTTCTTT. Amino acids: CASSLADLNTEAFF.

The CDR3 reads CASRGQVRETQYF. CDR3 nucleotide sequence: TGTGCCAGCAGGGGACAGGTCAGGGAGACCCAGTACTTC. The chain links TRBV28 to TRBJ2-5; 8 bases align to TRBD1. The ends lost 6 bases at V and 5 bases at J; junction bases unmatched: 5. Germline values: CDR1 MDHEN, CDR2 SYDVKM. The CDR3 has 13 residues.

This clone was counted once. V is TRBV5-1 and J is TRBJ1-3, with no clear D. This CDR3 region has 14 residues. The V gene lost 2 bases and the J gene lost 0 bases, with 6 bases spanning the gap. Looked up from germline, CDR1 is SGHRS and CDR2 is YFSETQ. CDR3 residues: CASSFIGSGNTIYF. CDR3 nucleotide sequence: TGCGCCAGCAGCTTCATCGGCTCTGGAAACACCATATATTTT.

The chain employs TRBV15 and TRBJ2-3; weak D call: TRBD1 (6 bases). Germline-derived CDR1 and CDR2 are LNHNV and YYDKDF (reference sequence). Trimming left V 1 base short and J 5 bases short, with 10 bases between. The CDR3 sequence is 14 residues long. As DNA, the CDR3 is TGTGCCACCAGCAGAGTGGGGGCTGGAGATACGCAGTATTTT. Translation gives CATSRVGAGDTQYF.

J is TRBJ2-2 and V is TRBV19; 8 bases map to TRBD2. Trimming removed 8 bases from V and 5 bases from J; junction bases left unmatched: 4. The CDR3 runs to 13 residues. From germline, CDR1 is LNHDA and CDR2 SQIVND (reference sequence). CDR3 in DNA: TGTGCCAGTCGGGGGGGGCGAACCGGGGAGCTGTTTTTT. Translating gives CASRGGRTGELFF.